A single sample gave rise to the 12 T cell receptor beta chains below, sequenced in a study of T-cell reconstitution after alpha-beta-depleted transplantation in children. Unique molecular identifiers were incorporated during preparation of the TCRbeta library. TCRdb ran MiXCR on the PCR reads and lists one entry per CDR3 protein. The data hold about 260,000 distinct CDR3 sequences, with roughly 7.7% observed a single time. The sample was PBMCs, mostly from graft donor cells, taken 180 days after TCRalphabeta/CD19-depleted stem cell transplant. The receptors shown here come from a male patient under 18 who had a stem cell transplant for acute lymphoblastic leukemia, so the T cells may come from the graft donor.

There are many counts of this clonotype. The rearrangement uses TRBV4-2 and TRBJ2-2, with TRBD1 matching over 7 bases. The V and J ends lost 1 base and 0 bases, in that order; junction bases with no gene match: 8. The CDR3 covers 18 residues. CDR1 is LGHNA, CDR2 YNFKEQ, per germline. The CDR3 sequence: CASSQVGVGGSNTGELFF. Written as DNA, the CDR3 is TGTGCCAGCAGCCAAGTGGGGGTAGGGGGCTCGAACACCGGGGAGCTGTTTTTT.

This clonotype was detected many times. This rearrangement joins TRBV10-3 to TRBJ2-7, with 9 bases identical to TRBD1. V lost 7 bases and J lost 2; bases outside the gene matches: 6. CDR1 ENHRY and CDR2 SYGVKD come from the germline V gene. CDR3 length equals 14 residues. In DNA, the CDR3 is TGTGCCATCAATCCGGGACAGGGAACCTACGAGCAGTACTTC. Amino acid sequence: CAINPGQGTYEQYF.

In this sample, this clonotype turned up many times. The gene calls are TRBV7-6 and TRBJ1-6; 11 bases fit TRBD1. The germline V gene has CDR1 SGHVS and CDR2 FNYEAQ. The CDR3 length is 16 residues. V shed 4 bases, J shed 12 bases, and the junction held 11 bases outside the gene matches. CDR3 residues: CASSSKLGTGGLPLHF. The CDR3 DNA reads TGTGCCAGCAGCTCGAAACTGGGGACAGGGGGACTACCCCTCCACTTT.

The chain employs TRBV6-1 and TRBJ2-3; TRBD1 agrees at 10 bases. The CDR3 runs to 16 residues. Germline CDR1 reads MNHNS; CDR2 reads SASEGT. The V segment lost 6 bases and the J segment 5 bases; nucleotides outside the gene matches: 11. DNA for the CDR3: TGTGCCAGCAGGCTCCCCGGGACAGGGGACGGAGATACGCAGTATTTT. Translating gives CASRLPGTGDGDTQYF.

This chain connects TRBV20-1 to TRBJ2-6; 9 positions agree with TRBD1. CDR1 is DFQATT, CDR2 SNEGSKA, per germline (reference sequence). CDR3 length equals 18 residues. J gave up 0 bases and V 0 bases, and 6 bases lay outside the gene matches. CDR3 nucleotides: TGCAGTGCTAGAGATGGGACAGGGTTTTACTCTGGGGCCAACGTCCTGACTTTC. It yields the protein CSARDGTGFYSGANVLTF.

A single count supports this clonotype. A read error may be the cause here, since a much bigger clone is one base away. CDR3 sequence (DNA): TGTGCCAGCAGTTCAACGACAGCGGGCTCTGAAGCTTTCTTT. Translated, it gives CASSSTTAGSEAFF. V and J are TRBV27 and TRBJ1-1; possibly TRBD1 for D (5 bases). The CDR3 has 14 amino acids. The germline V gene has CDR1 MNHEY and CDR2 SMNVEV (reference sequence). The V end lost 4 bases, the J end lost 6 bases, and 15 bases lay between the germline ends.

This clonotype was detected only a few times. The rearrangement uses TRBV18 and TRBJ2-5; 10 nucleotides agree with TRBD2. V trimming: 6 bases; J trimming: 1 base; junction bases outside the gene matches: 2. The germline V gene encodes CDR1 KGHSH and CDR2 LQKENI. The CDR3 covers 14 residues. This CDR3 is CASSGLAAQETQYF. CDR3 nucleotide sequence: TGTGCCAGCTCCGGACTAGCGGCCCAAGAGACCCAGTACTTC.

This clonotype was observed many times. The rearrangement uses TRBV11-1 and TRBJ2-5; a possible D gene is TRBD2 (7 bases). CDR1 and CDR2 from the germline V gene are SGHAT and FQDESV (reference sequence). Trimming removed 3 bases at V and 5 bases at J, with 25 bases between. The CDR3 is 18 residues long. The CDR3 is CASSFPPPAGARVETQYF. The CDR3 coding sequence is TGTGCCAGCAGCTTTCCCCCGCCCGCGGGGGCGAGGGTGGAGACCCAGTACTTC. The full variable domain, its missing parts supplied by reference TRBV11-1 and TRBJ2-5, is EAEVAQSPRYKITEKSQAVAFWCDPISGHATLYWYRQILGQGPELLVQFQDESVVDDSQLPKDRFSAERLKGVDSTLKIQPAELGDSAMYLCASSFPPPAGARVETQYFGPGTRLLVL.

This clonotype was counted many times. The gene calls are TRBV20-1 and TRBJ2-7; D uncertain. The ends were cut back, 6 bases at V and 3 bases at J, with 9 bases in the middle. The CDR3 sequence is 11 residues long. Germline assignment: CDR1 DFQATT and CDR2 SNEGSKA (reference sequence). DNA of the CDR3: TGCAGTGCCCAAAGTGACTACGAGCAGTACTTC. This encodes CSAQSDYEQYF.

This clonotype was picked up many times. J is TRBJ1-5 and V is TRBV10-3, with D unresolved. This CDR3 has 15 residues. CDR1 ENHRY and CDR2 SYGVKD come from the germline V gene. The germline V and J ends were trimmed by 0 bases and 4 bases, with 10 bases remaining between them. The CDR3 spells CAISESRSFNQPQHF. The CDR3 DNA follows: TGTGCCATCAGTGAGTCCAGGTCCTTTAATCAGCCCCAGCATTTT.

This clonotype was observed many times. DNA of the CDR3: TGTGCCAGCAGCTACGTTCTAAAAACAGGCGACGAGCAGTACTTC. Translation: CASSYVLKTGDEQYF. The rearrangement uses TRBV7-9 and TRBJ2-7, with a weak D call TRBD1 (5 bases). V lost 4 bases to trimming and J lost 5 bases, with 18 bases between them. Per germline, CDR1 SEHNR and CDR2 FQNEAQ (reference sequence). The CDR3 length is 15 residues.

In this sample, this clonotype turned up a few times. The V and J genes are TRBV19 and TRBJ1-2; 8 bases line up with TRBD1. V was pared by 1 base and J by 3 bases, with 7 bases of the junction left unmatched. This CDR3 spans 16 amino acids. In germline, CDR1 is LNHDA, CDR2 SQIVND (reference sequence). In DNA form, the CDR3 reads TGTGCCAGTAGTATAGCCGGACAGGGACCTTACTATGGCTACACCTTC. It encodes CASSIAGQGPYYGYTF.